Below are 26 T cell receptor beta chains sequenced from a single sample in a study of cytomegalovirus exposure and HLA in healthy donors. Vbeta (60) and Jbeta (13) primers were used in the PCR. Only in-frame clones appear in the TCRdb table, and some are missing; sequencing was by immunoSEQ multiplex PCR. The sample contains about 150,000 clones, about 80% of which appear only once. The sequencing input was PBMCs. The receptors shown here come from a woman aged 50 to 60 in good health and CMV-seropositive.

This clone has only one observation. This chain links TRBV5-1 with TRBJ2-7, with D perhaps TRBD1 or TRBD2 (6 bases each). In germline, CDR1 is SGHRS, CDR2 YFSETQ. The CDR3 contains 16 residues. Trimming stripped 4 bases from V and 11 bases from J, with 28 bases between. The CDR3 DNA follows: TGCGCCAGCAGCGTGGGAGGTTTGGGACAAGGGATATCGGAGTACTTC. It encodes CASSVGGLGQGISEYF.

This chain joins TRBV7-7 and TRBJ2-5; 11 bases are shared with TRBD1. The CDR3 contains 16 residues. CDR1 and CDR2 (germline): SSHAT, FNYEAQ (reference sequence). Losses at the gene ends were 5 bases for V and 11 bases for J; bases not matched to a gene: 16. The CDR3 region is CASSPGQGASGREQYF. Here the CDR3 DNA reads TGTGCCAGCAGCCCAGGACAGGGGGCATCGGGGAGGGAGCAGTACTTC.

V usage is TRBV6-1 and J usage is TRBJ2-4; D is ambiguous. This CDR3 contains 13 residues. The V gene lost 6 bases and the J gene lost 0 bases, with 6 bases spanning the gap. From germline, CDR1 is MNHNS and CDR2 SASEGT. The CDR3 reads CASRSEAKNIQYF. CDR3 nucleotide sequence: TGTGCCAGCAGGAGCGAAGCCAAAAACATTCAGTACTTC.

The chain uses TRBV6-6 and TRBJ2-1, with D possibly matching TRBD1 (6 bases). This CDR3 is 15 amino acids long. V shed 4 bases and J shed 1 base, with 11 bases lying between them. Per the germline V gene, CDR1 is MNHNY and CDR2 is SVGAGI (reference sequence). The CDR3 region is CASSWARGSYNEQFF. DNA for the CDR3: TGTGCCAGCAGTTGGGCAAGGGGGTCCTACAATGAGCAGTTCTTC.

In this sample, this clone turned up once. The CDR3 protein is CASSSYNYGYTF. DNA for the CDR3: TGTGCCAGCAGCTCCTATAACTATGGCTACACCTTC. The V call is TRBV28, the J call TRBJ1-2; D unresolved. CDR3 length: 12 amino acids. Trimming shortened V by 6 bases and J by 1 base, and 6 bases separated the two germline ends. Looked up from germline, CDR1 is MDHEN and CDR2 is SYDVKM.

This chain connects TRBV13 to TRBJ1-2, with 8 bases fitting TRBD1. The germline gives CDR1 PRHDT, CDR2 FYEKMQ (reference sequence). The CDR3 has 14 amino acids. V dropped 5 bases and J dropped 4; count of bases not matched to a gene: 6. Here the CDR3 DNA reads TGTGCCAGCAGCGGACAGGGAGAATCCTATGGCTACACCTTC. Encoded protein: CASSGQGESYGYTF.

This clone was seen once. V and J are TRBV28 and TRBJ1-6, with 7 bases lining up with TRBD1. Germline CDR1 MDHEN, CDR2 SYDVKM. This CDR3 is built from 14 residues. J was trimmed by 10 bases and V by 8 bases; bases with no gene match: 11. CDR3 sequence reads: CASYGGQLSSPLHF. CDR3 DNA sequence: TGTGCCAGCTATGGGGGACAGCTCAGCTCACCCCTCCACTTT.

The CDR3 here is CASSLGPTTDTQYF. In nucleotides, the CDR3 is TGTGCCAGCAGCTTAGGGCCAACCACAGATACGCAGTATTTT. The chain is built from TRBV11-2 and TRBJ2-3, with unresolved D. Trimming took off 1 base at V and 2 bases at J, with 7 bases between the two ends. Germline loops: CDR1 SGHAT, CDR2 FQNNGV. The length of the CDR3 is 14 residues.

The chain joins TRBV7-2 to TRBJ2-3, with TRBD2 matching 9 bases. Germline V CDR1 and CDR2: SGHTA, FQGNSA. The CDR3 contains 17 residues. V was pared by 5 bases and J by 2 bases, with 11 bases of the junction left unmatched. The CDR3: CASSRLTSGSFTDTQYF. Written as DNA, the CDR3 is TGTGCCAGCAGCCGCCTGACTAGCGGTTCCTTCACAGATACGCAGTATTTT.

The chain joins TRBV7-9 to TRBJ1-3; possibly TRBD1 for D (5 bases). Germline V gene data show CDR1 as SEHNR and CDR2 as FQNEAQ (reference sequence). V dropped 3 bases and J dropped 7 bases, with 19 bases sitting between them. The CDR3 sequence is 16 residues long. CDR3: CASSFGTRQSPNTIYF. The CDR3, as DNA: TGTGCCAGCAGCTTTGGTACACGACAGAGCCCCAACACCATATATTTT.

Only a few counts were recorded for this clone. The chain recombines TRBV19 with TRBJ1-5, with TRBD1 matching 8 bases. Germline-derived CDR1 and CDR2 are LNHDA and SQIVND (reference sequence). Unmatched junction bases numbered 8, after V lost 6 bases and J lost 4 bases. The CDR3 consists of 15 residues. The CDR3 sequence is CASSTDRGRNQPQHF. The CDR3 DNA reads TGTGCCAGTAGCACCGACAGGGGAAGAAATCAGCCCCAGCATTTT.

With respect to this clone: The same CDR3 arises from other DNA sequences in this sample as well. This chain links TRBV5-6 with TRBJ2-7; 8 positions agree with TRBD1. The germline CDR1 and CDR2 sequences are SGHDT and YYEEEE. V gave up 0 bases and J gave up 7 bases; unmatched junction bases: 0. CDR3 length: 12 amino acids. The CDR3 nucleotides are TGTGCCAGCAGCTTGGGACAGGGGGAGCAGTACTTC. Protein: CASSLGQGEQYF.

V is TRBV2 and J is TRBJ2-7, with D hard to call. The CDR3 runs to 12 residues. Germline CDR1 reads SNHLY; CDR2 reads FYNNEI. V lost 6 bases and J 6 bases, leaving 12 bases between the germline ends. CDR3 residues: CASRASRGEQYF. CDR3 coding DNA: TGTGCCAGCAGAGCCTCACGCGGCGAGCAGTACTTC. The full variable domain, in which reference TRBV2 and TRBJ2-7 provide the parts outside the CDR3, is EPEVTQTPSHQVTQMGQEVILRCVPISNHLYFYWYRQILGQKVEFLVSFYNNEISEKSEIFDDQFSVERPDGSNFTLKIRSTKLEDSAMYFCASRASRGEQYFGPGTRLTVT.

This clone was seen only once. The chain couples TRBV6-5 to TRBJ1-2; D gene uncertain. V lost 7 bases to trimming and J lost 2 bases, with 8 bases between them. The CDR3 has 12 amino acids. CDR1 and CDR2 (germline): MNHEY, SVGAGI. The CDR3 nucleotides read TGTGCCAGCATGTCAGAAAACTATGGCTACACCTTC. Protein sequence: CASMSENYGYTF.

This rearrangement joins TRBV7-2 to TRBJ1-6; TRBD1 is a possible D gene (5 bases). CDR1 is SGHTA and CDR2 is FQGNSA in the germline V gene. The CDR3 is 16 amino acids. Trimming stripped 5 bases from V and 10 bases from J, with 21 bases between. CDR3 region: CASSALDKRLGSPLHF. In DNA form, the CDR3 reads TGTGCCAGCAGCGCTCTGGACAAGCGCTTAGGGTCACCCCTCCACTTT.

J is TRBJ1-1 and V is TRBV5-5; tentative D call: TRBD1 (5 bases). CDR1 and CDR2 from the germline V gene are SGHKS and YYEKEE (reference sequence). This CDR3 is 15 amino acids long. Trimming removed 2 bases at V and 1 base at J, with 12 bases between. The CDR3 nucleotides read TGTGCCAGCAGCTTCGGGGGGGTTGGGAACACTGAAGCTTTCTTT. It specifies CASSFGGVGNTEAFF.

This clone was counted a single time. The junction does not match germline at one end; this may be a read error. The CDR3 protein is CSSSSNRGHKNEQFF. CDR3 in DNA: TGTTCCAGCAGCTCGAACAGGGGGCATAAGAATGAGCAGTTCTTC. The J gene is TRBJ2-1, the V gene TRBV7-9; 9 bases line up with TRBD1. The CDR3 spans 15 residues. From germline, CDR1 is SEHNR and CDR2 FQNEAQ (reference sequence).

The CDR3 DNA follows: TGTGCCAGCAGTTACGGCGGGGGGGGGCACGAGCAGTACTTC. Protein: CASSYGGGGHEQYF. V is TRBV6-5 and J is TRBJ2-7, with 9 bases aligning to TRBD2. The V gene's germline CDR1 is MNHEY and CDR2 SVGAGI. The V segment lost 2 bases and the J segment 5 bases; nucleotides outside the gene matches: 4. The CDR3 is 14 residues long.

This clone was observed a few times. V usage is TRBV4-1 and J usage is TRBJ2-7, with 11 bases aligning to TRBD2. After removal of 4 bases from V and 9 bases from J, the junction contained 11 bases not matched to a gene. This CDR3 region has 15 residues. Germline CDR1 MGHRA, CDR2 YSYEKL. The DNA of the CDR3 is TGCGCCAGCAGCCCTGATCGGGGGACTAGCGGCCTGCAGTACTTC. Residues: CASSPDRGTSGLQYF.

This rearrangement joins TRBV4-1 to TRBJ1-3; no firm D call. Trimming took 0 bases from V and 0 from J, leaving 21 bases between them. CDR1 and CDR2 (germline): MGHRA, YSYEKL. CDR3 size: 20 residues. CDR3 sequence: CASSQDPPRNQVSSGNTIYF. CDR3 nucleotide sequence: TGCGCCAGCAGCCAAGACCCCCCACGGAATCAGGTCAGCTCTGGAAACACCATATATTTT.

The chain is built from TRBV10-1 and TRBJ2-1; TRBD1 matches 8 bases. Germline loops: CDR1 WNHNN, CDR2 SYGVQD (reference sequence). With V trimmed by 4 bases and J by 9 bases, 14 bases remained unmatched. CDR3 length: 16 residues. This CDR3 reads CASSGRQGMARSEQFF. The CDR3 DNA reads TGCGCCAGCAGTGGCAGACAGGGGATGGCCAGGAGTGAGCAGTTCTTC.

This chain joins TRBV9 and TRBJ2-2, with D maybe TRBD1 (5 bases). This CDR3 has 11 residues. With 5 bases removed from V and 6 bases from J, the gap between germline ends came to 5 bases. Per germline, CDR1 SGDLS and CDR2 YYNGEE. The CDR3 here is CASRGAGELFF. As DNA, the CDR3 is TGTGCCAGCAGAGGGGCCGGGGAGCTGTTTTTT.

V and J are TRBV10-3 and TRBJ2-2; D is possibly TRBD1 (6 bases). CDR1 and CDR2 (germline): ENHRY, SYGVKD. The CDR3 length is 13 residues. V shed 7 bases and J shed 3 bases, with 9 bases lying between them. CDR3 in amino acids: CAITGADTGELFF. The CDR3 nucleotides read TGTGCCATCACAGGGGCGGACACCGGGGAGCTGTTTTTT.

This clone was seen a handful of times. The chain uses TRBV7-9 and TRBJ2-3; 7 bases are shared with TRBD1. The CDR3 contains 14 residues. The germline V gene encodes CDR1 SEHNR and CDR2 FQNEAQ (reference sequence). The V gene end was trimmed by 8 bases and the J gene end by 5 bases; junction bases not matched to a gene: 10. The chain's CDR3 is CASSGTALLDTQYF. CDR3 bases: TGTGCCAGCTCCGGGACAGCTCTTTTAGATACGCAGTATTTT.

In this sample, this clone turned up once. The chain combines TRBV5-4 with TRBJ2-7; 7 bases agree with TRBD1. CDR1 SGHNT and CDR2 YYREEE come from the germline V gene (reference sequence). Germline trimming cut 0 bases from V and 3 bases from J; bases unmatched to any gene: 3. The CDR3 consists of 14 residues. The CDR3 coding sequence is TGTGCCAGCAGCTTGGTAGGACAGGTCTACGAGCAGTACTTC. Its translation is CASSLVGQVYEQYF.

The V and J genes are TRBV30 and TRBJ1-1; D uncertain. Trimming stripped 2 bases from V and 10 bases from J, with 17 bases between. Germline V gene sequence: CDR1 GTSNPN, CDR2 SVGIG (reference sequence). The CDR3 sequence is 13 residues long. CDR3 in DNA: TGTGCCTGGAGTCTTCGACCCTGGGAGGGAGCTTTCTTT. This encodes CAWSLRPWEGAFF.